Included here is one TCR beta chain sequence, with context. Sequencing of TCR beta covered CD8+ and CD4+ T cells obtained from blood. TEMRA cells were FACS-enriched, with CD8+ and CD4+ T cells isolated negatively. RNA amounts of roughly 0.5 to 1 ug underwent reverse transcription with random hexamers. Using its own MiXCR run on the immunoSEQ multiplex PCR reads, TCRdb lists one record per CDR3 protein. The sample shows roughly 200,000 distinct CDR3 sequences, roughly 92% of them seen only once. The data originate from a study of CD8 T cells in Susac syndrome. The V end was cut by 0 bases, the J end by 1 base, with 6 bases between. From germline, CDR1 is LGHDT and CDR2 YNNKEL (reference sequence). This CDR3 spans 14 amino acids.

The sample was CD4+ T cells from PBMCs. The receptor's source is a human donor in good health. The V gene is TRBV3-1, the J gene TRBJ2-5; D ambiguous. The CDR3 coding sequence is TGTGCCAGCAGCCAAGATGGCAGCCAAGAGACCCAGTACTTC. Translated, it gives CASSQDGSQETQYF.